The T cell receptor (beta chain) under discussion was sequenced for a study of blood T cells in healthy people across ages. The CDR3 consists of 15 residues. The germline V gene has CDR1 SGDLS and CDR2 YYNGEE. Trimming left V 3 bases short and J 5 bases short, with 12 bases between. Combining a sample-barcoded 5' primer with a J-beta primer mix, a second PCR ran for about 6 to 12 cycles. The template-switch adaptor, which had 12 random nucleotides, put a tag on each cDNA molecule. A single record per CDR3 protein comes from TCRdb applying MiXCR to the 5' RACE reads. The sample has roughly 1.6 million distinct CDR3 sequences; roughly 32% are singletons.

Specimen: blood. This chain uses TRBV9 with TRBJ1-6; D possibly corresponds to TRBD1 (5 bases). The clonotype was recovered from a young woman in good health. The CDR3 here is CASSGPRGNNSPLHF. In DNA form, the CDR3 reads TGTGCCAGCAGCGGTCCAAGGGGCAATAATTCACCCCTCCACTTT.